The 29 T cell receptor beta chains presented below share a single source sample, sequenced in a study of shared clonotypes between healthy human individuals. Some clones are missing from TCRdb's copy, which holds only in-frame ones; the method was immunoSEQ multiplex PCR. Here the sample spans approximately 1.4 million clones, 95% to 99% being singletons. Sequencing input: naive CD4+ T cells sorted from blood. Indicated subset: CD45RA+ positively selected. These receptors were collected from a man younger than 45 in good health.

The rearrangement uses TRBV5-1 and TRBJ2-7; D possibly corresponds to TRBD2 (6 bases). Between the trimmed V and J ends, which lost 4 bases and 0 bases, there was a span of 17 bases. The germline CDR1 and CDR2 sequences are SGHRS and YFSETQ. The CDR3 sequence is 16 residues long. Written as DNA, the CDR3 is TGCGCCAGCAGCCATGGTCGGGGGAGTAGCTCCTACGAGCAGTACTTC. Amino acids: CASSHGRGSSSYEQYF.

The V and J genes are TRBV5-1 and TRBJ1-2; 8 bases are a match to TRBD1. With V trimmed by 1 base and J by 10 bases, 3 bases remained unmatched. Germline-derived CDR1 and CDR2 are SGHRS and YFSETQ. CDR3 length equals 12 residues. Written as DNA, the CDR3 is TGCGCCAGCAGCTTGTGGGGACAGGACTACACCTTC. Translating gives CASSLWGQDYTF.

CDR3 in DNA: TGCGCCAGCAGCCAAGATCATCCAGGGCCAAACAATGAGCAGTTCTTC. It translates to CASSQDHPGPNNEQFF. The gene calls are TRBV4-3 and TRBJ2-1; perhaps TRBD1 as D (5 bases). CDR3 length: 16 residues. Trimming left V 0 bases short and J 5 bases short, with 14 bases between. The germline V gene has CDR1 LGHNA and CDR2 YSLEER.

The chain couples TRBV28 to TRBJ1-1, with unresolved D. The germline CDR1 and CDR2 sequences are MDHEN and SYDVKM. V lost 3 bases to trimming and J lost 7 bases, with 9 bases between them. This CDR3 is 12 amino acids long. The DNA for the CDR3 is TGTGCCAGCAGTTTGTCCATGAATGAAGCTTTCTTT. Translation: CASSLSMNEAFF.

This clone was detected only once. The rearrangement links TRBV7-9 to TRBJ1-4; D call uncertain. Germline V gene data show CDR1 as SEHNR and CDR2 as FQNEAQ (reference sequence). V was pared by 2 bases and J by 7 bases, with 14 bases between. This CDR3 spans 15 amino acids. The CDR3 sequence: CASSLWTGEFEKLFF. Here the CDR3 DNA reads TGTGCCAGCAGCTTATGGACCGGGGAGTTTGAAAAACTGTTTTTT.

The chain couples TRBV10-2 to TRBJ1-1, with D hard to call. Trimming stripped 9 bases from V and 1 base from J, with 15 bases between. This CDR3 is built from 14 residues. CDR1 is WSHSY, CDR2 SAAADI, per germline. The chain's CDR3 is CASLLSTANTEAFF. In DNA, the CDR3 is TGCGCCAGTCTTTTGTCGACGGCGAACACTGAAGCTTTCTTT.

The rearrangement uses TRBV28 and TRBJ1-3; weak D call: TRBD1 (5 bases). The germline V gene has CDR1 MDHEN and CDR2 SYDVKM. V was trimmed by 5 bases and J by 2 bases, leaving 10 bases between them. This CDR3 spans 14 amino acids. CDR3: CASSQWGTGNTIYF. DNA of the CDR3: TGTGCCAGCAGTCAGTGGGGCACTGGAAACACCATATATTTT.

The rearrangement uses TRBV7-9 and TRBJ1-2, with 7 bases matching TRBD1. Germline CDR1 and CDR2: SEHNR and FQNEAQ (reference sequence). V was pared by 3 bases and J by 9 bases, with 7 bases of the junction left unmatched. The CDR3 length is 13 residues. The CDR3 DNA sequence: TGTGCCAGCAGCTTTCGACAGGGAGGGAGCTACACCTTC. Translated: CASSFRQGGSYTF.

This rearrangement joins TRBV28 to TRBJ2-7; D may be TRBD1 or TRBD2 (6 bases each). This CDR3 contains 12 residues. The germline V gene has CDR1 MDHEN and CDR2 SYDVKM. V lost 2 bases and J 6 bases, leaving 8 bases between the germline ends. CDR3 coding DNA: TGTGCCAGCAGTTTAAGGGGGGCCGAGCAGTACTTC. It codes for CASSLRGAEQYF. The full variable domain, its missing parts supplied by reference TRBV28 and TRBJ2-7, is DVKVTQSSRYLVKRTGEKVFLECVQDMDHENMFWYRQDPGLGLRLIYFSYDVKMKEKGDIPEGYSVSREKKERFSLILESASTNQTSMYLCASSLRGAEQYFGPGTRLTVT.

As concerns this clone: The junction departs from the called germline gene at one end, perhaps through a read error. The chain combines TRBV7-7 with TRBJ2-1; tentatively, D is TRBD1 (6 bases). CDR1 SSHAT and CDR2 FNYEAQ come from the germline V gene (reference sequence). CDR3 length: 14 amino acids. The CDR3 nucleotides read TGTGCTAGCAGCCCGGGACAACCCTACAATGAGCAGTTCTTC. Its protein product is CASSPGQPYNEQFF. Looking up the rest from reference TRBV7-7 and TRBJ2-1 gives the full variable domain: GAGVSQSPRYKVTKRGQDVTLRCDPISSHATLYWYQQALGQGPEFLTYFNYEAQPDKSGLPSDRFSAERPEGSISTLTIQRTEQRDSAMYRCASSPGQPYNEQFFGPGTRLTVL.

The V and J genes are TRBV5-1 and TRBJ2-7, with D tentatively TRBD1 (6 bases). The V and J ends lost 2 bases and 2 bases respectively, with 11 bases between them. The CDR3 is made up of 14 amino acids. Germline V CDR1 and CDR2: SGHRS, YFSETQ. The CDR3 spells CASSLRDTAYEQYF. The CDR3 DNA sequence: TGCGCCAGCAGCTTAAGGGACACCGCCTACGAGCAGTACTTC.

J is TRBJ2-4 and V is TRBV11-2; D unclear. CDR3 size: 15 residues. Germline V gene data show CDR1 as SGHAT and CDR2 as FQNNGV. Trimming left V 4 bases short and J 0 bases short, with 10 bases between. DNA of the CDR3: TGTGCCAGCAGCTCGATAGGGTTAGCCAAAAACATTCAGTACTTC. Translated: CASSSIGLAKNIQYF.

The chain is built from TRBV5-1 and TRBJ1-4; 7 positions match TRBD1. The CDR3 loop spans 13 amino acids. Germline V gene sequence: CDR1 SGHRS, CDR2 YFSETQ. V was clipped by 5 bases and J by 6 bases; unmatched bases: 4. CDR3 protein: CASRTGPDEKLFF. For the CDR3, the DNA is TGCGCCAGCAGGACAGGGCCGGATGAAAAACTGTTTTTT. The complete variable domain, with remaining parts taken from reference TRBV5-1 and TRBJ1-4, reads KAGVTQTPRYLIKTRGQQVTLSCSPISGHRSVSWYQQTPGQGLQFLFEYFSETQRNKGNFPGRFSGRQFSNSRSEMNVSTLELGDSALYLCASRTGPDEKLFFGSGTQLSVL.

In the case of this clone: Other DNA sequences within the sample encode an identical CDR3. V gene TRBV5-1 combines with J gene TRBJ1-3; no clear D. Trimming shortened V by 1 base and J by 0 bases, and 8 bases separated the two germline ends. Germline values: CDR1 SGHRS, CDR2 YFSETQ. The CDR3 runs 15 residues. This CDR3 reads CASSLSRSSGNTIYF. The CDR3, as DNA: TGCGCCAGCAGCTTGTCGAGGAGCTCTGGAAACACCATATATTTT.

As DNA, the CDR3 is TGCGCCAGCAGCTTGAACGGATTTTCTGGGGCCAACGTCCTGACTTTC. Amino acid sequence: CASSLNGFSGANVLTF. The chain is built from TRBV5-1 and TRBJ2-6; no definite D call. Germline V lookup: CDR1 SGHRS, CDR2 YFSETQ. The CDR3 length is 16 residues. The germline V and J ends were trimmed by 1 base and 1 base, with 9 bases remaining between them.

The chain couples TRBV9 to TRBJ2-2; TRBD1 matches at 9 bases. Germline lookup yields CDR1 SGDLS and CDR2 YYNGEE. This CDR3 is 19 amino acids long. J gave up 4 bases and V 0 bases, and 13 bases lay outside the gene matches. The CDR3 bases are TGTGCCAGCAGCGTAGCTATTAGCACCCGGGACAGGGCCACCGGGGAGCTGTTTTTT. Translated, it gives CASSVAISTRDRATGELFF. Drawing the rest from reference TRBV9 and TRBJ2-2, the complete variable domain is DSGVTQTPKHLITATGQRVTLRCSPRSGDLSVYWYQQSLDQGLQFLIQYYNGEERAKGNILERFSAQQFPDLHSELNLSSLELGDSALYFCASSVAISTRDRATGELFFGEGSRLTVL.

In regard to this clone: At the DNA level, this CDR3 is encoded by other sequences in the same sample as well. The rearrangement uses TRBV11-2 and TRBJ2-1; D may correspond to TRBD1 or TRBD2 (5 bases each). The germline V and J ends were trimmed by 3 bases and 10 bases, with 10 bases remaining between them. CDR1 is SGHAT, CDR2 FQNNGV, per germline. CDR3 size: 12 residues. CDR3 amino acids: CASSLGVGEQFF. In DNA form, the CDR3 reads TGTGCCAGCAGCTTGGGGGTCGGGGAGCAGTTCTTC.

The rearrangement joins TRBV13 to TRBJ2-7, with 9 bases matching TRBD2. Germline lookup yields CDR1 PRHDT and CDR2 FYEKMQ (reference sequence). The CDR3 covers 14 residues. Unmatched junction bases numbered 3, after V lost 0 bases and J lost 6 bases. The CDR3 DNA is TGTGCCAGCAGCTTAGGGCTAGCGGGATTCGAGCAGTACTTC. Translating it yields CASSLGLAGFEQYF.

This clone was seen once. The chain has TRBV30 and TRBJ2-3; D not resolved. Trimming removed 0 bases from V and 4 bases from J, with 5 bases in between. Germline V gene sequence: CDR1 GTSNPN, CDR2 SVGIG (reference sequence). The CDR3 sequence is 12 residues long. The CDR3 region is CAWSVAPDTQYF. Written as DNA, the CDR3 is TGTGCCTGGAGTGTGGCCCCAGATACGCAGTATTTT. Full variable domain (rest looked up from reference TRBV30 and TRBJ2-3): SQTIHQWPATLVQPVGSPLSLECTVEGTSNPNLYWYRQAAGRGLQLLFYSVGIGQISSEVPQNLSASRPQDRQFILSSKKLLLSDSGFYLCAWSVAPDTQYFGPGTRLTVL.

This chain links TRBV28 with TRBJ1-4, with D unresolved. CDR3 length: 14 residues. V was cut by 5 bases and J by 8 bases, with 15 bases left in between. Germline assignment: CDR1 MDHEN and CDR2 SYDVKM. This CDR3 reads CASSTPRLREKLFF. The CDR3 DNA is TGTGCCAGCAGTACCCCGAGGTTGCGGGAAAAACTGTTTTTT.

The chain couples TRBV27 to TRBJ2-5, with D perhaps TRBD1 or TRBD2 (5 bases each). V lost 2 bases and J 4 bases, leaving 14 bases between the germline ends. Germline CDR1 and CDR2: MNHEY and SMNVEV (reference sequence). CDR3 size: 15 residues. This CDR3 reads CASSLKRGRGETQYF. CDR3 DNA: TGTGCCAGCAGTTTAAAGAGGGGTCGGGGAGAGACCCAGTACTTC.

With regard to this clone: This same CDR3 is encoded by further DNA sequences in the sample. The CDR3 spells CATSRDRDYEQYF. The CDR3 region has the DNA TGTGCCACCAGCAGAGACAGGGACTACGAGCAGTACTTC. V usage is TRBV15 and J usage is TRBJ2-7; D is perhaps TRBD1 (5 bases). The germline gives CDR1 LNHNV, CDR2 YYDKDF (reference sequence). The CDR3 sequence is 13 residues long. The V end lost 0 bases, the J end lost 3 bases, and 6 bases lay between the germline ends.

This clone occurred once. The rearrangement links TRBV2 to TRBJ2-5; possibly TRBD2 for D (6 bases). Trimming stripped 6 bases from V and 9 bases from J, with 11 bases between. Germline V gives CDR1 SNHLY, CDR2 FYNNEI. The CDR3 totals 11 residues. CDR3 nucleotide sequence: TGTGCCAGCAGGGTGACGGGGGCCCAGTACTTC. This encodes CASRVTGAQYF.

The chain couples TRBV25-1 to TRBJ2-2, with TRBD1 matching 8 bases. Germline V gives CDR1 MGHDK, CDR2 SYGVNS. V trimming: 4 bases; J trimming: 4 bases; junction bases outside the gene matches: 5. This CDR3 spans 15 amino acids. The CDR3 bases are TGTGCCAGCAGTGGAACAGGGGGTTTCACCGGGGAGCTGTTTTTT. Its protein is CASSGTGGFTGELFF.

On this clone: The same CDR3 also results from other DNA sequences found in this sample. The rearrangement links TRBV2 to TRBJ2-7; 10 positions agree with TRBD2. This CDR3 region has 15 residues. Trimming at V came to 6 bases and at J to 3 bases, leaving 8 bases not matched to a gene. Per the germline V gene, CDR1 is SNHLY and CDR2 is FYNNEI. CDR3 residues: CASRDSGRASYEQYF. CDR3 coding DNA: TGTGCCAGCAGAGACAGCGGGAGGGCGAGCTACGAGCAGTACTTC.

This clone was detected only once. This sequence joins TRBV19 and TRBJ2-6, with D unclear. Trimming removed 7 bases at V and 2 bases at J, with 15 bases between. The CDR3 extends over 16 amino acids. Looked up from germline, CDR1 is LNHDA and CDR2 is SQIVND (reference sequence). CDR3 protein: CASTARVPTGANVLTF. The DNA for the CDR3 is TGTGCCAGTACGGCTAGGGTTCCCACTGGGGCCAACGTCCTGACTTTC.

The CDR3 DNA reads TGTGCCAGCAGCCCCACACTGTCAGATAGAAACACCATATATTTT. Residues: CASSPTLSDRNTIYF. This chain uses TRBV27 with TRBJ1-3, with D unclear. The germline V gene has CDR1 MNHEY and CDR2 SMNVEV (reference sequence). The CDR3 length is 15 residues. The V end lost 6 bases, the J end lost 5 bases, and 17 bases lay between the germline ends.

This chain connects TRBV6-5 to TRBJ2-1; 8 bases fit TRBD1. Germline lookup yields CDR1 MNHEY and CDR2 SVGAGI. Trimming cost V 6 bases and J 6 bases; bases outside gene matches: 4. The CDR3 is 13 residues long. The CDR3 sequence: CASRDTGGNEQFF. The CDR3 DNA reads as TGTGCCAGCAGAGACACAGGGGGCAATGAGCAGTTCTTC.

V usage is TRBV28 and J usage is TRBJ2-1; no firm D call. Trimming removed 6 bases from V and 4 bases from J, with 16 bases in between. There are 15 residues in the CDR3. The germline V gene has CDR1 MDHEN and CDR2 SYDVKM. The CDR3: CASSSEPGPYNEQFF. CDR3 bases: TGTGCCAGCAGCTCCGAACCCGGACCGTACAATGAGCAGTTCTTC.